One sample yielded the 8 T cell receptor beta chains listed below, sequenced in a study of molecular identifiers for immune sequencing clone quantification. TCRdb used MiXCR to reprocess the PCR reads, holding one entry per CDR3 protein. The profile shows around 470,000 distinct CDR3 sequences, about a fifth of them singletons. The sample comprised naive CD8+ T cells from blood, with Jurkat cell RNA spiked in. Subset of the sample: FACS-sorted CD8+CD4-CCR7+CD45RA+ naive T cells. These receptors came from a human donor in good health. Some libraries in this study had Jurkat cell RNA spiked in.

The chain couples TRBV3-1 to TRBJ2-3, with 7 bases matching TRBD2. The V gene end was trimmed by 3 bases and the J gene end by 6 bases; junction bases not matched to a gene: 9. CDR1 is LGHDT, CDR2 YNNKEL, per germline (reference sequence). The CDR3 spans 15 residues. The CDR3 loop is CASSQAGEGPDTQYF. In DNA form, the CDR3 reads TGTGCCAGCAGCCAGGCGGGAGAGGGACCCGATACGCAGTATTTT.

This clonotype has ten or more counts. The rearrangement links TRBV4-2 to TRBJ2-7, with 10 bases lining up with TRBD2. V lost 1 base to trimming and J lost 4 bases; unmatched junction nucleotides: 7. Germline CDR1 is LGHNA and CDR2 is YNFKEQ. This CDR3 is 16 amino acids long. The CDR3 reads CASSQAASGRTYEQYF. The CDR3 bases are TGTGCCAGCAGCCAAGCCGCTAGCGGGAGAACGTACGAGCAGTACTTC.

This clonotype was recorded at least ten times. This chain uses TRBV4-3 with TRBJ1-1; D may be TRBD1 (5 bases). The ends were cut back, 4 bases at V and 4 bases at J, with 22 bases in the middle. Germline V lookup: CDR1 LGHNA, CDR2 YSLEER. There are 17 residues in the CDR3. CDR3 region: CASSPRTSGPWGTEAFF. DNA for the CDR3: TGCGCCAGCAGCCCCCGGACGTCGGGGCCGTGGGGCACTGAAGCTTTCTTT.

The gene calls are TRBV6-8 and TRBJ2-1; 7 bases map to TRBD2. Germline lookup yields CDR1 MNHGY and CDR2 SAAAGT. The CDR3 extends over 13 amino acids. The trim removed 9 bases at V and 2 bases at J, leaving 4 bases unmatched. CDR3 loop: CARASGPYNEQFF. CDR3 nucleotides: TGTGCCAGAGCTAGCGGCCCCTACAATGAGCAGTTCTTC.

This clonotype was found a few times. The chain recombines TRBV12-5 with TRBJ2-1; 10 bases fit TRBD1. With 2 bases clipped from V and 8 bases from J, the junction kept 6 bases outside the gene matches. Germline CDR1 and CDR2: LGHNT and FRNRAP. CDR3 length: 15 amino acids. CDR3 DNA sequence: TGTGCTAGTGGTTTGATGACAGGGGGCATGGATGAGCAGTTCTTC. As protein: CASGLMTGGMDEQFF. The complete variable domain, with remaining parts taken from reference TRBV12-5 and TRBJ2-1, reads DARVTQTPRHKVTEMGQEVTMRCQPILGHNTVFWYRQTMMQGLELLAYFRNRAPLDDSGMPKDRFSAEMPDATLATLKIQPSEPRDSAVYFCASGLMTGGMDEQFFGPGTRLTVL.

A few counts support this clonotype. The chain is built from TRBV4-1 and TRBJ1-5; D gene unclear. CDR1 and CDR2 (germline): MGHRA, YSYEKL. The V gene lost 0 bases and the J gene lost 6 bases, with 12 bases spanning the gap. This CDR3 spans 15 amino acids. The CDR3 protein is CASSQDVAVGQPQHF. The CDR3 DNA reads TGCGCCAGCAGCCAAGATGTGGCAGTAGGTCAGCCCCAGCATTTT.

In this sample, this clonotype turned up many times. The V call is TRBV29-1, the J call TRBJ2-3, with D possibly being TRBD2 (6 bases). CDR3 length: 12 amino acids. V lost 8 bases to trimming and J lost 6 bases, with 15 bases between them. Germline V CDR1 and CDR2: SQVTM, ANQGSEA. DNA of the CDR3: TGCAGCTCCTCGGGAGTTGCTGATACGCAGTATTTT. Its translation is CSSSGVADTQYF.

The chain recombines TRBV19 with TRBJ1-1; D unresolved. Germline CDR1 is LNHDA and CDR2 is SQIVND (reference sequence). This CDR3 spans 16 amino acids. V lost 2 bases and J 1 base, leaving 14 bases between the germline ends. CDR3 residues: CASSIQVYGRNTEAFF. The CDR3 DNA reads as TGTGCCAGTAGTATACAGGTATATGGTCGGAACACTGAAGCTTTCTTT.